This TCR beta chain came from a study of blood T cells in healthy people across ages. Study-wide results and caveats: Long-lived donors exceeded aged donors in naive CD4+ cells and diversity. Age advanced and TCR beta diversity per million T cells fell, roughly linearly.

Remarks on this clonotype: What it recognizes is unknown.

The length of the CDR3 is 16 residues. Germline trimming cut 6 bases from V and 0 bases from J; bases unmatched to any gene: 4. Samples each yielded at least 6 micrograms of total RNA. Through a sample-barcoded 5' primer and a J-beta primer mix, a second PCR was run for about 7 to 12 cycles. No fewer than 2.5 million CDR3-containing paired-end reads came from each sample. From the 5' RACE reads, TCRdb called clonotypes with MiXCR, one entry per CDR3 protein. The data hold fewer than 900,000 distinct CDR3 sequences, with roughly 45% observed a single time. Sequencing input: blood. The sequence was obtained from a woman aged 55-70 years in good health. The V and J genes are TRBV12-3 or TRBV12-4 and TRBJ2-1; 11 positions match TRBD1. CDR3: CASRGDRGASYNEQFF. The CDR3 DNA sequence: TGTGCCAGCAGGGGGGACAGGGGGGCCTCCTACAATGAGCAGTTCTTC.